What follows are 24 T cell receptor beta chains derived from one specimen sequenced in a study of T-cell memory formation after mild COVID-19. Using its own MiXCR run on the 5' RACE reads, TCRdb lists one record per CDR3 protein. The sample has over 500,000 distinct CDR3 sequences; 17% are singletons. Sequenced: PBMCs or a T cell subset sorted from them (not recorded which). These receptors were collected from an adult woman who had mild COVID-19 (a few samples of this study predate the infection). Cell type and time point are not known.

J is TRBJ2-1 and V is TRBV5-1; 16 nucleotides align to TRBD2. Germline-derived CDR1 and CDR2 are SGHRS and YFSETQ. This CDR3 is 18 amino acids long. V shed 4 bases, J shed 4 bases, and the junction held 8 bases outside the gene matches. This CDR3 is CASSPGTSGRAAYNEQFF. CDR3 bases: TGCGCCAGCAGCCCCGGGACTAGCGGGAGGGCCGCGTACAATGAGCAGTTCTTC.

This clonotype occurred many times. This sequence joins TRBV4-1 and TRBJ2-3, with TRBD2 matching over 8 bases. Germline assignment: CDR1 MGHRA and CDR2 YSYEKL. This CDR3 has 14 residues. J was trimmed by 4 bases and V by 1 base; bases with no gene match: 1. The CDR3 protein is CASSQVLAADTQYF. Written as DNA, the CDR3 is TGCGCCAGCAGCCAAGTACTAGCGGCAGATACGCAGTATTTT.

The chain recombines TRBV10-3 with TRBJ2-1; possible D gene TRBD2, 5 bases. The length of the CDR3 is 16 residues. Germline V CDR1 and CDR2: ENHRY, SYGVKD. V dropped 2 bases and J dropped 0 bases, with 11 bases sitting between them. CDR3 protein: CAISEPSGISYNEQFF. As DNA, the CDR3 is TGTGCCATCAGTGAGCCCTCGGGGATCTCCTACAATGAGCAGTTCTTC.

The rearrangement joins TRBV12-3 or TRBV12-4 to TRBJ2-2, with D unresolved. V lost 2 bases, J lost 7 bases, and 5 bases lay in between. The CDR3 has 12 residues. CDR3 DNA sequence: TGTGCCAGCAGTTTACTAATCGGGGAGCTGTTTTTT. It codes for CASSLLIGELFF.

This clonotype came up a few times. The chain employs TRBV6-2 or TRBV6-3 and TRBJ2-3; D unresolved. Germline V CDR1 and CDR2: MNHEY, SVGEGT. V was pared by 8 bases and J by 6 bases, with 9 bases between. The CDR3 spans 11 residues. Written as DNA, the CDR3 is TGTGCCAGCGCGGAGTTGGATACGCAGTATTTT. Translating gives CASAELDTQYF.

The chain carries TRBV5-4 and TRBJ1-2; D might be TRBD1 (5 bases). The CDR3 totals 13 residues. Germline CDR1 SGHNT, CDR2 YYREEE (reference sequence). Trimming pared 4 bases from V and 5 bases from J, leaving 12 bases between. The CDR3 DNA is TGTGCCAGCAGCACCGGGACTCCGTATGGCTACACCTTC. Amino acid sequence: CASSTGTPYGYTF. The full variable domain, its missing parts supplied by reference TRBV5-4 and TRBJ1-2, is ETGVTQSPTHLIKTRGQQVTLRCSSQSGHNTVSWYQQALGQGPQFIFQYYREEENGRGNFPPRFSGLQFPNYSSELNVNALELDDSALYLCASSTGTPYGYTFGSGTRLTVV.

The genes are TRBV10-3 and TRBJ2-5; D tentatively fits TRBD1 or TRBD2 (5 bases each). Germline V lookup: CDR1 ENHRY, CDR2 SYGVKD. The V end was cut by 6 bases, the J end by 5 bases, with 16 bases between. The CDR3 runs to 14 residues. The CDR3 sequence: CAIRRGAVPETQYF. The CDR3, as DNA: TGTGCCATCAGAAGAGGGGCCGTACCGGAGACCCAGTACTTC.

The J gene is TRBJ2-7, the V gene TRBV20-1; maybe TRBD1 (6 bases). Germline CDR1 and CDR2: DFQATT and SNEGSKA (reference sequence). V lost 3 bases and J lost 2, with 14 bases in between. The CDR3 has 14 amino acids. The CDR3 here is CSASPLDRTYEQYF. DNA of the CDR3: TGCAGTGCTAGCCCACTAGACAGGACCTACGAGCAGTACTTC.

This chain joins TRBV12-3 or TRBV12-4 and TRBJ1-2; TRBD1 agrees at 10 bases. The trim removed 5 bases at V and 7 bases at J, leaving 13 bases unmatched. This CDR3 is 16 amino acids long. CDR3 nucleotide sequence: TGTGCCAGCAGTATCCCGTCGACAGGGGGCATTGGTGGCTACACCTTC. Translation gives CASSIPSTGGIGGYTF.

The gene calls are TRBV29-1 and TRBJ2-7; unclear D gene. The germline gives CDR1 SQVTM, CDR2 ANQGSEA. V dropped 6 bases and J dropped 0 bases, with 15 bases sitting between them. The CDR3 consists of 14 residues. The CDR3 sequence is CSVPTVGPSYEQYF. In nucleotides, the CDR3 is TGCAGCGTCCCCACCGTCGGCCCCTCCTACGAGCAGTACTTC.

The sample holds a few counts of this clonotype. The gene calls are TRBV7-3 and TRBJ2-3; 9 bases are shared with TRBD2. The CDR3 runs to 16 residues. With V trimmed by 0 bases and J by 4 bases, 5 bases remained unmatched. Germline CDR1 SGHTA, CDR2 FQGTGA. CDR3 nucleotide sequence: TGTGCCAGCAGCTTAACAGCGGGGGGCGGCCCAGATACGCAGTATTTT. Its translation: CASSLTAGGGPDTQYF. The full variable domain, its missing parts supplied by reference TRBV7-3 and TRBJ2-3, is GAGVSQTPSNKVTEKGKYVELRCDPISGHTALYWYRQSLGQGPEFLIYFQGTGAADDSGLPNDRFFAVRPEGSVSTLKIQRTERGDSAVYLCASSLTAGGGPDTQYFGPGTRLTVL.

This clonotype showed up just a few times. Here the CDR3 reads CASSQGPAGGATYNEQFF. Written as DNA, the CDR3 is TGTGCCAGCAGCCAAGGACCTGCTGGGGGGGCGACCTACAATGAGCAGTTCTTC. This sequence joins TRBV3-1 and TRBJ2-1; tentatively, D is TRBD2 (7 bases). Germline values: CDR1 LGHDT, CDR2 YNNKEL (reference sequence). The CDR3 covers 18 residues. V shed 1 base and J shed 2 bases, with 18 bases lying between them.

This rearrangement joins TRBV4-1 to TRBJ1-2; a possible D gene is TRBD1 (5 bases). The germline CDR1 and CDR2 sequences are MGHRA and YSYEKL. V dropped 3 bases and J dropped 4 bases, with 15 bases sitting between them. CDR3 size: 15 residues. The CDR3 DNA is TGCGCCAGCAGCCAGTCGACAGCGGAAGCCTATGGCTACACCTTC. This sequence encodes CASSQSTAEAYGYTF.

The V and J genes are TRBV18 and TRBJ2-1; 10 bases map to TRBD2. The CDR3 has 18 amino acids. Trimming at V came to 1 base and at J to 1 base, leaving 7 bases not matched to a gene. Per the germline V gene, CDR1 is KGHSH and CDR2 is LQKENI. The CDR3 protein is CASSPLKGTSESYNEQFF. Written as DNA, the CDR3 is TGTGCCAGCTCACCACTCAAGGGGACTAGCGAGTCCTACAATGAGCAGTTCTTC.

The V call is TRBV7-2, the J call TRBJ2-3; 15 bases map to TRBD2. Germline V gene sequence: CDR1 SGHTA, CDR2 FQGNSA. The CDR3 has 16 residues. J gave up 4 bases and V 4 bases, and 3 bases lay outside the gene matches. CDR3 amino acids: CASSYRTSGGADTQYF. The CDR3 nucleotides read TGTGCCAGCAGCTACCGGACTAGCGGGGGGGCAGATACGCAGTATTTT.

This chain joins TRBV20-1 and TRBJ1-1; tentative D call: TRBD1 (5 bases). The CDR3 sequence is 15 residues long. V was shortened by 4 bases and J by 1 base, with 16 bases between the two germline ends. Looked up from germline, CDR1 is DFQATT and CDR2 is SNEGSKA (reference sequence). CDR3 coding DNA: TGCAGTGCTATAGGTGGGGACCTTACGAACACTGAAGCTTTCTTT. Protein product: CSAIGGDLTNTEAFF.

The chain is built from TRBV15 and TRBJ2-7, with TRBD2 matching 9 bases. This CDR3 is 15 amino acids long. J was trimmed by 4 bases and V by 0 bases; bases with no gene match: 4. From germline, CDR1 is LNHNV and CDR2 YYDKDF (reference sequence). The CDR3 DNA is TGTGCCACCAGCAGAGAGACTAGCGGAATATACGAGCAGTACTTC. Translation gives CATSRETSGIYEQYF.

Only a few counts were recorded for this clonotype. The V gene is TRBV6-1, the J gene TRBJ2-7; no reliable D call. Germline values: CDR1 MNHNS, CDR2 SASEGT. V was shortened by 2 bases and J by 7 bases, with 18 bases between the two germline ends. The CDR3 totals 15 residues. In DNA, the CDR3 is TGTGCCAGCAGTGAATGGCAGTCGTCCGAGCAAGAGCAGTACTTC. Protein: CASSEWQSSEQEQYF.

A few counts support this clonotype. This chain uses TRBV20-1 with TRBJ2-7; 15 nucleotides match TRBD2. Germline V gives CDR1 DFQATT, CDR2 SNEGSKA (reference sequence). V was pared by 7 bases and J by 2 bases, with 12 bases of the junction left unmatched. The CDR3 covers 17 residues. CDR3 sequence (DNA): TGCAGTGGGCGCACAAGGACTAGCGGGGGGGCAACCTACGAGCAGTACTTC. Its protein is CSGRTRTSGGATYEQYF.

This chain uses TRBV4-2 with TRBJ1-5; D is undetermined. The germline V and J ends were trimmed by 0 bases and 4 bases, with 7 bases remaining between them. Germline assignment: CDR1 LGHNA and CDR2 YNFKEQ. The CDR3 spans 14 residues. This CDR3 is CASSQEVTNQPQHF. The CDR3 coding sequence is TGTGCCAGCAGCCAAGAGGTTACGAATCAGCCCCAGCATTTT.

The chain uses TRBV5-5 and TRBJ2-3; a weak D match, TRBD1 (6 bases). Looked up from germline, CDR1 is SGHKS and CDR2 is YYEKEE (reference sequence). Trimming removed 4 bases from V and 4 bases from J, with 22 bases in between. The CDR3 consists of 17 residues. The CDR3 region has the DNA TGTGCCAGCAGCCCCCGAGGGGGACACTGGGTATCAGATACGCAGTATTTT. Translated: CASSPRGGHWVSDTQYF.

The rearrangement joins TRBV5-1 to TRBJ1-1; 9 bases line up with TRBD1. The V segment lost 4 bases and the J segment 0 bases; nucleotides outside the gene matches: 7. This CDR3 is built from 16 residues. Germline values: CDR1 SGHRS, CDR2 YFSETQ. CDR3 protein: CASSPTGGGLNTEAFF. The CDR3 nucleotides are TGCGCCAGCAGCCCTACAGGGGGCGGTTTGAACACTGAAGCTTTCTTT.

A few counts support this clonotype. The chain combines TRBV4-3 with TRBJ1-6, with 8 bases fitting TRBD1. The CDR3 runs to 14 residues. Germline CDR1 and CDR2: LGHNA and YSLEER. With V trimmed by 1 base and J by 8 bases, 1 base remained unmatched. The CDR3 loop is CASSQGRGHSPLHF. In nucleotides, the CDR3 is TGCGCCAGCAGCCAAGGCAGGGGGCATTCACCCCTCCACTTT.

The sample holds a few counts of this clonotype. V and J are TRBV6-2 or TRBV6-3 and TRBJ1-5; D ambiguous. Germline assignment: CDR1 MNHEY and CDR2 SVGEGT. Trimming cost V 0 bases and J 9 bases, with 15 bases left between them. There are 15 residues in the CDR3. The CDR3: CASSYSSADGRPQHF. The DNA for the CDR3 is TGTGCCAGCAGTTACTCCTCGGCCGATGGGCGGCCCCAGCATTTT.